A selection of T cell receptor beta chains follows, all from one sample in a study of T cells in Graves' hyperthyroidism and ophthalmopathy. TCRdb passed the multiplex PCR reads through MiXCR, listing each CDR3 protein once. This sample carries around 600,000 distinct CDR3 sequences, about a sixth of them seen once, and the ten largest clones take around 3.5%. Sequenced material: blood. The receptors originated from a woman between 40 and 50 years old with Graves' ophthalmopathy. The conserved cysteine and the conserved F or W are not part of the CDR3 here. The D gene is left open where the match is weak. Size is stated for part of the rows, as once, few or many counts, or as a class when the clone is expanded.

clone_size	j_call	d_call	v_call	cdr3_aa
few	TRBJ1-6	TRBD1	TRBV7-9	ASSPNRGDSPLH
many	TRBJ1-6	NA	TRBV6-1	ASSDPTGSSYNSPLH
NA	TRBJ1-5	NA	TRBV20-1	SANQEAAQPQH
NA	TRBJ2-7	NA	TRBV6-1	ASMGIREQY
many	TRBJ1-5	TRBD1	TRBV12-3/TRBV12-4	ASSLAGPRTGFHQPQH
many	TRBJ1-1	NA	TRBV5-1	ASSLTVMGHTEAF
many	TRBJ2-3	TRBD2	TRBV13	ASSSKREVTDTQY
many	TRBJ2-6	NA	TRBV12-3/TRBV12-4	ASSPTDSGANVLT
NA	TRBJ1-3	NA	TRBV6-5	ASSYEPLGAGNTIY
few	TRBJ1-3	NA	TRBV6-1	ASKGQTSGNTIY
many	TRBJ2-7	TRBD1	TRBV2	ASSVGTGGAYEQY
NA	TRBJ2-5	NA	TRBV12-3/TRBV12-4	ASSSNTIQETQY
many	TRBJ2-5	TRBD1	TRBV13	ASSSYGTGGTKTQY
NA	TRBJ2-7	TRBD2	TRBV13	ASSLARTSGRTYEQY
NA	TRBJ1-1	NA	TRBV3-1	ASSLSPMNTEAF
many	TRBJ2-1	NA	TRBV27	ASSRKGSGEQF